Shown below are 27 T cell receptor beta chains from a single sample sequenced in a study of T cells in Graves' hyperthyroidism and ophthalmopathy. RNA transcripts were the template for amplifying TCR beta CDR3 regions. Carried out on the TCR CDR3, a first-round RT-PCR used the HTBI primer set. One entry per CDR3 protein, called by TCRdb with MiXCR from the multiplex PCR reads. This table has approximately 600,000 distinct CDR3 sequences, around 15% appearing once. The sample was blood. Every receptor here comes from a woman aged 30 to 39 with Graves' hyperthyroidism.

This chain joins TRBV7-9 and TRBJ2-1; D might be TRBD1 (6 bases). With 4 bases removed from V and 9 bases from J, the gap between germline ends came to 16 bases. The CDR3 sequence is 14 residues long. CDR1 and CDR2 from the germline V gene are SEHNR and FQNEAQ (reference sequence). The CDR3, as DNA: TGTGCCAGCAGCTCCCCGGACAGCCGGATTGAGCAGTTCTTC. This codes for CASSSPDSRIEQFF. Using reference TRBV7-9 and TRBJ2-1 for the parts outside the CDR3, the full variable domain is DTGVSQNPRHKITKRGQNVTFRCDPISEHNRLYWYRQTLGQGPEFLTYFQNEAQLEKSRLLSDRFSAERPKGSFSTLEIQRTEQGDSAMYLCASSSPDSRIEQFFGPGTRLTVL.

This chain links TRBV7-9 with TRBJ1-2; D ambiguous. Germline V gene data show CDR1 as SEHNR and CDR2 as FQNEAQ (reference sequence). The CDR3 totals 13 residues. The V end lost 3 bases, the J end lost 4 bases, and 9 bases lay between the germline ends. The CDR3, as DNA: TGTGCCAGCAGCTTCCAAGGGCTCTATGGCTACACCTTC. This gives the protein CASSFQGLYGYTF.

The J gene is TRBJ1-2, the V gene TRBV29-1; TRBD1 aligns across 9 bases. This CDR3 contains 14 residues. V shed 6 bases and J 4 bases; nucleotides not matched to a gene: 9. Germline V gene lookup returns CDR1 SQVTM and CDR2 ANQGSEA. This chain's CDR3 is CSVIFTGGGYGYTF. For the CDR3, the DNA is TGCAGCGTGATTTTTACAGGGGGCGGCTATGGCTACACCTTC.

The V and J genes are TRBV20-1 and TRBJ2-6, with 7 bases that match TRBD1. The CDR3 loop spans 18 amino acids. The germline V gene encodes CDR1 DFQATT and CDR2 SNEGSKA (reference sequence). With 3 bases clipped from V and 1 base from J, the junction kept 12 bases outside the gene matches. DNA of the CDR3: TGCAGTGCTAGTGTGACACAGGGGATTAATTCTGGGGCCAACGTCCTGACTTTC. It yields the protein CSASVTQGINSGANVLTF.

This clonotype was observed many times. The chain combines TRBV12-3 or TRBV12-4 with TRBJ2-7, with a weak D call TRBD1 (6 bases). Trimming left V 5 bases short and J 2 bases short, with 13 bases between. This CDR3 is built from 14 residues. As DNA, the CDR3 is TGTGCCAGCAGTGACGCCGGGACAACCTACGAGCAGTACTTC. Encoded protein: CASSDAGTTYEQYF.

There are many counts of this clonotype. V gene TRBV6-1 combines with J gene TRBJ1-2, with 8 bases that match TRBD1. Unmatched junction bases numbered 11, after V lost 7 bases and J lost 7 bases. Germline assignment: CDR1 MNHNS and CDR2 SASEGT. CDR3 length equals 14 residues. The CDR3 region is CASMVVQGASGYTF. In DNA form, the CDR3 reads TGTGCCAGCATGGTCGTCCAGGGGGCTTCTGGCTACACCTTC.

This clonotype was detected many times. The CDR3 sequence: CASSIKPNEQFF. In DNA, the CDR3 is TGTGCCAGCAGCATAAAGCCGAATGAGCAGTTCTTC. The chain joins TRBV11-3 to TRBJ2-1; unclear D gene. The V gene's germline CDR1 is SGHNT and CDR2 YENEEA. The CDR3 contains 12 residues. V shed 5 bases and J shed 7 bases, with 9 bases lying between them.

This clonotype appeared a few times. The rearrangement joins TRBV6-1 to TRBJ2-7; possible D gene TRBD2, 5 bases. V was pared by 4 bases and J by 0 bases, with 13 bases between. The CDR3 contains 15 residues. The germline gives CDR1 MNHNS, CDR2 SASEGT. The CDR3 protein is CASSGSGMVSYEQYF. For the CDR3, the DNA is TGTGCCAGCAGTGGATCCGGGATGGTCTCCTACGAGCAGTACTTC.

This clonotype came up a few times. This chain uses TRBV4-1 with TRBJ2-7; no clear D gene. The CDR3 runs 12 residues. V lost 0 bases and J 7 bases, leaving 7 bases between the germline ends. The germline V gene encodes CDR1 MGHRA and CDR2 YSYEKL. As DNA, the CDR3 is TGCGCCAGCAGCCAAGACTTTCAGGAGCAGTACTTC. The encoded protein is CASSQDFQEQYF.

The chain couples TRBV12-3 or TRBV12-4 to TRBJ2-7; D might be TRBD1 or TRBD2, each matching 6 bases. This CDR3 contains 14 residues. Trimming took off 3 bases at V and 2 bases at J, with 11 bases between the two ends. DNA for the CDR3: TGTGCCAGCAGTTTTGTCGGGGGCCCCTACGAGCAGTACTTC. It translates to CASSFVGGPYEQYF.

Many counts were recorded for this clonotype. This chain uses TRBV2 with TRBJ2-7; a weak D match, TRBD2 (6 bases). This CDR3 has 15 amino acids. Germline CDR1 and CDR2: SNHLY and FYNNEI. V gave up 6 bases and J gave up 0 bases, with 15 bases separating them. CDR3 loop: CASRSRDSPSYEQYF. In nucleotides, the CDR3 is TGTGCCAGCAGGTCCCGGGACTCTCCCTCCTACGAGCAGTACTTC.

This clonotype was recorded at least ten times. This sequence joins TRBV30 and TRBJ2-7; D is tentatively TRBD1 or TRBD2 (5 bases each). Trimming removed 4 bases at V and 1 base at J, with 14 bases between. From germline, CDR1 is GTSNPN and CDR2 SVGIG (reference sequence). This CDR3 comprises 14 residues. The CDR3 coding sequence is TGTGCCTGGACCTACCGGGACCGGTCCTACGAGCAGTACTTC. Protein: CAWTYRDRSYEQYF.

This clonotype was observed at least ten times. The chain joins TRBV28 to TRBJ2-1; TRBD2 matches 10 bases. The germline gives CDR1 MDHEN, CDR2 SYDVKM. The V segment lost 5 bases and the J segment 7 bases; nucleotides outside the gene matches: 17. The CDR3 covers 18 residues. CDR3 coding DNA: TGTGCCAGCAGTCCCCCCGGACTAGCGGACAAGTCCGGGAATGAGCAGTTCTTC. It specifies CASSPPGLADKSGNEQFF.

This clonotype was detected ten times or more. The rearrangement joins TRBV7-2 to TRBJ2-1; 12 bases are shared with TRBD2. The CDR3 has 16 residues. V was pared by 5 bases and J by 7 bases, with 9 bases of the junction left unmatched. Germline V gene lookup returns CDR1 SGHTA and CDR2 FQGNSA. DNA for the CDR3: TGTGCCAGCAGCACCTGGACTAGCGGGATTGGGAATGAGCAGTTCTTC. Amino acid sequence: CASSTWTSGIGNEQFF. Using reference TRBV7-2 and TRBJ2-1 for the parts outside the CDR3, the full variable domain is GAGVSQSPSNKVTEKGKDVELRCDPISGHTALYWYRQSLGQGLEFLIYFQGNSAPDKSGLPSDRFSAERTGGSVSTLTIQRTQQEDSAVYLCASSTWTSGIGNEQFFGPGTRLTVL.

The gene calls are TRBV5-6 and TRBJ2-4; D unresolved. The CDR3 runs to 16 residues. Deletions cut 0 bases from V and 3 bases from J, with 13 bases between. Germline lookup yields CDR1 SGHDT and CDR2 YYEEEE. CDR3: CASSLVAAWGKNIQYF. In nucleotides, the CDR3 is TGTGCCAGCAGCTTGGTGGCAGCGTGGGGCAAAAACATTCAGTACTTC. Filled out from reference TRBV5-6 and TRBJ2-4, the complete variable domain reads DAGVTQSPTHLIKTRGQQVTLRCSPKSGHDTVSWYQQALGQGPQFIFQYYEEEERQRGNFPDRFSGHQFPNYSSELNVNALLLGDSALYLCASSLVAAWGKNIQYFGAGTRLSVL.

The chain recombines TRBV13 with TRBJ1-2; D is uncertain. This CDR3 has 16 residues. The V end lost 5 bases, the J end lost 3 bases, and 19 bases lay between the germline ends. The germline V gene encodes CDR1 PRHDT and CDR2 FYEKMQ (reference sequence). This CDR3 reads CASSPEGRAHYYGYTF. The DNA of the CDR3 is TGTGCCAGCAGCCCCGAAGGTAGGGCGCATTACTATGGCTACACCTTC.

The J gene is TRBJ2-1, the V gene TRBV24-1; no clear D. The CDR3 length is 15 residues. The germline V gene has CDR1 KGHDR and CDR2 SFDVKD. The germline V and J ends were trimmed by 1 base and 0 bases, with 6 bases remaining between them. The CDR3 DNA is TGTGCCACCAGTGATTTACGGCTCTCCTACAATGAGCAGTTCTTC. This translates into CATSDLRLSYNEQFF.

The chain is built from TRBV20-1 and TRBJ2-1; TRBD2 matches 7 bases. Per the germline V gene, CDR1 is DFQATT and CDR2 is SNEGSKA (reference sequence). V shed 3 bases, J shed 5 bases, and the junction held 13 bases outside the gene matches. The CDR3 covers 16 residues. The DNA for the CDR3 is TGCAGTGCTAGTTGGGACTACCATTCAATTAACAATGAGCAGTTCTTC. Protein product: CSASWDYHSINNEQFF.

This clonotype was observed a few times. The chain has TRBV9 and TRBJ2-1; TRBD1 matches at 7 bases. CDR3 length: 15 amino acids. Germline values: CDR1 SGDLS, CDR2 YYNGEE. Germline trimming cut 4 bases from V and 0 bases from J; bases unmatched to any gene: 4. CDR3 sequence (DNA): TGTGCCAGCAGCCCTTGGGACAGCTCCTACAATGAGCAGTTCTTC. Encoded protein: CASSPWDSSYNEQFF.

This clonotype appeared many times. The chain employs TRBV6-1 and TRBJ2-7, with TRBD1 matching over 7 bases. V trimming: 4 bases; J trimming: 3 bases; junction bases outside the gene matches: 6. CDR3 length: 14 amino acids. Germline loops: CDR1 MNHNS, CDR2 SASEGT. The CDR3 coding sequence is TGTGCCAGCAGTGGGGACAGCTTACTCTACGAGCAGTACTTC. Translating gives CASSGDSLLYEQYF.

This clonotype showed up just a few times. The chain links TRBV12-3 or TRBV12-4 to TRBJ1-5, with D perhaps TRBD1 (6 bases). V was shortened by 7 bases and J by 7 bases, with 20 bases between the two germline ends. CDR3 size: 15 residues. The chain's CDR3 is CASTSGGGAGQPQHF. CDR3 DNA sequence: TGTGCCAGCACCAGTGGTGGGGGCGCGGGGCAGCCCCAGCATTTT.

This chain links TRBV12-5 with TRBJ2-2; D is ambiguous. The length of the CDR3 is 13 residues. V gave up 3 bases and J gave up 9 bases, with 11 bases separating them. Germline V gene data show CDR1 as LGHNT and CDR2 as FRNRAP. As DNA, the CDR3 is TGTGCTAGTGGTTTATCGACAAGTTGGGAGCTGTTTTTT. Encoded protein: CASGLSTSWELFF.

The CDR3 spells CASSMVNTEAFF. The CDR3 DNA reads TGTGCCAGTAGTATGGTGAACACTGAAGCTTTCTTT. The V and J genes are TRBV19 and TRBJ1-1, with D hard to call. The V and J ends lost 3 bases and 0 bases respectively, with 2 bases between them. The length of the CDR3 is 12 residues. Germline CDR1 is LNHDA and CDR2 is SQIVND (reference sequence). Combining the CDR3 with reference TRBV19 and TRBJ1-1 gives the whole variable domain DGGITQSPKYLFRKEGQNVTLSCEQNLNHDAMYWYRQDPGQGLRLIYYSQIVNDFQKGDIAEGYSVSREKKESFPLTVTSAQKNPTAFYLCASSMVNTEAFFGQGTRLTVV.

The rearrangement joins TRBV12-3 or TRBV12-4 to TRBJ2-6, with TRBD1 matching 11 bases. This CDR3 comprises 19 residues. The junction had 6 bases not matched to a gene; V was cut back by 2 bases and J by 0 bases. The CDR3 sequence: CASSLRPGTGGSGANVLTF. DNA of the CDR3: TGTGCCAGCAGTTTAAGGCCCGGGACAGGGGGCTCTGGGGCCAACGTCCTGACTTTC.

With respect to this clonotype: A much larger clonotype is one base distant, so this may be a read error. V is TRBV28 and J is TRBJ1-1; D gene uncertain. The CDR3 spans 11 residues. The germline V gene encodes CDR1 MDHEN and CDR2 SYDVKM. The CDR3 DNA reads TGTGCCAGCAGCGAGAGTCTGAGAGCTCTCTTT. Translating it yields CASSESLRALF.

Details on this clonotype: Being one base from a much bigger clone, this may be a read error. The CDR3 sequence is CASSIGCNTEAFF. The DNA for the CDR3 is TGTGCCAGTAGTATCGGGTGTAACACTGAAGCTTTCTTT. V gene TRBV19 combines with J gene TRBJ1-1, with D unclear. CDR3 length: 13 amino acids. The V gene's germline CDR1 is LNHDA and CDR2 SQIVND (reference sequence). V was shortened by 3 bases and J by 2 bases, with 7 bases between the two germline ends.

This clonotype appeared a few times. CDR3 residues: CASRAIVDRAYQPQHF. CDR3 coding DNA: TGTGCCAGCAGGGCGATTGTCGACAGGGCTTATCAGCCCCAGCATTTT. J is TRBJ1-5 and V is TRBV6-2 or TRBV6-3; 7 bases line up with TRBD1. Germline V gene data show CDR1 as MNHEY and CDR2 as SVGEGT. V was clipped by 6 bases and J by 5 bases; unmatched bases: 13. This CDR3 comprises 16 residues.